This note documents a single TCR beta chain sequence. The CDR3 runs 16 residues. Trimming pared 0 bases from V and 2 bases from J, leaving 14 bases between. Per germline, CDR1 LGHDT and CDR2 YNNKEL (reference sequence). Participants were aged 18 to 89 years, lived in about 26 US areas, and enrolled virtually. Each participant's cohort was designated according to participant-reported clinical history. This record comes from a study of blood T cell repertoires in COVID-19. Method: immunoSEQ multiplex PCR; TCRdb's copy keeps in-frame clones and lacks some. Among 130,000 to 150,000 clones listed, around nine tenths were seen once.

What was sequenced was PBMCs or T cells enriched from blood (not recorded which). The sequence came from a woman aged 25 to 45 with acute COVID-19. V and J are TRBV3-1 (or the pseudogene TRBV3-2) and TRBJ2-7; D perhaps matches TRBD2 (5 bases). The CDR3 region is CASSQDQVARAYEQYF. The CDR3 nucleotides are TGTGCCAGCAGCCAAGATCAGGTAGCGAGAGCCTACGAGCAGTACTTC.